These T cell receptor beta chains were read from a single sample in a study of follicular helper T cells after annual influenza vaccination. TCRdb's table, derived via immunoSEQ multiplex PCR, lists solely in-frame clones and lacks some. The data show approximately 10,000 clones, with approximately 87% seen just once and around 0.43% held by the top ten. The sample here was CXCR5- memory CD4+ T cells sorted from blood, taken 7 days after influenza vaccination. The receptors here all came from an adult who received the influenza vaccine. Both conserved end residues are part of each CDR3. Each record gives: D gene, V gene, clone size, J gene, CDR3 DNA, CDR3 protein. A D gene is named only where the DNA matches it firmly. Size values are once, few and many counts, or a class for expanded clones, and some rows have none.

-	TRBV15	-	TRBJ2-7	TGTGCCACCAGCAGGGCAGGGGGGCAACCCTACGAGCAGTACTTC	CATSRAGGQPYEQYF
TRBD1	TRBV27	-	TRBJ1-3	TGTGCCAGCAGTCCCCATAGGGGACAGGGGAACGTCAAAACTGGAAACACCATATATTTT	CASSPHRGQGNVKTGNTIYF
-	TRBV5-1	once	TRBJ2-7	TGCGCCAGCAGCTTGGATGGCTTAACCTACGAGCAGTACTTC	CASSLDGLTYEQYF
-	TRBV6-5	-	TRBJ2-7	TGTGCCAGCAGTGAGGGGGCCTACGAGCAGTACTTC	CASSEGAYEQYF
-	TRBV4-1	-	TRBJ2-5	TGCGCCAGCAGCCAGTCACGGGAGTTGACCCAGTACTTC	CASSQSRELTQYF
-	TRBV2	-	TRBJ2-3	TGTGCCAGCAGCATAACGTGGGTTAGCACAGATACGCAGTATTTT	CASSITWVSTDTQYF
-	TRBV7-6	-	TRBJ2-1	TGTGCCAGCAGCTTAGTTCCAGCGGGCACCTACAATGAGCAGTTCTTC	CASSLVPAGTYNEQFF
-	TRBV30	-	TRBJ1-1	TGTGCCTGGAAGGGCGGTATTAACAGGAACACTGAAGCTTTCTTT	CAWKGGINRNTEAFF
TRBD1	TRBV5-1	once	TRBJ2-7	TGCGCCAGCAGCGACAGGGGGCGTACCTACGAGCAGTACTTC	CASSDRGRTYEQYF
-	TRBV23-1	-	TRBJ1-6	TGCGCCAGCAGTCGGCCCATGGGCCTTCATTCACCCCTCCACTTT	CASSRPMGLHSPLHF
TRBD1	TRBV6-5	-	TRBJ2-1	TGTGCCAGCAGGGGGGACAGGAGCTCCTACAATGAGCAGTTCTTC	CASRGDRSSYNEQFF
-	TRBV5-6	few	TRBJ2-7	TGTGCCAGCAGCTTGGAACAGGGTCTGGGTGAGCAGTACTTC	CASSLEQGLGEQYF
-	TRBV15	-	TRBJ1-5	TGTGCCTCCGCGCGGAACAATCAGCCCCAGCATTTT	CASARNNQPQHF
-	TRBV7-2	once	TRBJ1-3	TGTGCCAGCAGCTCAAAGACAGGCTCTGGAAACACCATATATTTT	CASSSKTGSGNTIYF
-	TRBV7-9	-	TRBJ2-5	TGTGCCAGCAGCTTAGGGGCGACAGCCGCGGAGACCCAGTACTTC	CASSLGATAAETQYF
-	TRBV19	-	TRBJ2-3	TGTGCCAGTGCTTATGGGTGGGGGGCCGAGGGCGGTACGCAGTATTTT	CASAYGWGAEGGTQYF
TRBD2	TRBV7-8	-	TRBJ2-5	TGTGCCAGCAGCTTGAAGCGGGGGTATTATGGGGAGACCCAGTACTTC	CASSLKRGYYGETQYF
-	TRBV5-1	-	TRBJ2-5	TGCGCCAGCAGCTGGGGTGGTAGCGGCGCCTTCCTAAAAGAGACCCAGTACTTC	CASSWGGSGAFLKETQYF
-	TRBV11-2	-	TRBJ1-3	TGTGCCAGCAGCTTAGAGGGAGGAGGAAACACCATATATTTT	CASSLEGGGNTIYF
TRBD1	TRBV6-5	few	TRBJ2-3	TGTGCCAGCAGCCGTGACAGGGGGCACACAGATACGCAGTATTTT	CASSRDRGHTDTQYF
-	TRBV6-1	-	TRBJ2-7	TGTGCCAGCGAAGACTATTTAGGGGAGCAGTACTTC	CASEDYLGEQYF
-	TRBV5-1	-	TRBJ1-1	TGCGCCAGCAGCTTGGGGAGGTTTATGAACACTGAAGCTTTCTTT	CASSLGRFMNTEAFF
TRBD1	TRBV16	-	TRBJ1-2	TGTGCCAGCAGACAAGTGGGACAGGGGAGTGCCCGGTCTCTCTACACCTTC	CASRQVGQGSARSLYTF
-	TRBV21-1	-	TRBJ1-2	TGTGCCAGCAGCAATGGTAGGTGCTACACCTTC	CASSNGRCYTF
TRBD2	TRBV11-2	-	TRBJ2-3	TGTGCCAGCAGCGGCCGACTAGCGGGGGGGCTGGATACGCAGTATTTT	CASSGRLAGGLDTQYF
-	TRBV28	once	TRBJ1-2	TGTGCCAGCAGTTTATGGGGCTCTGGCTACACCTTC	CASSLWGSGYTF